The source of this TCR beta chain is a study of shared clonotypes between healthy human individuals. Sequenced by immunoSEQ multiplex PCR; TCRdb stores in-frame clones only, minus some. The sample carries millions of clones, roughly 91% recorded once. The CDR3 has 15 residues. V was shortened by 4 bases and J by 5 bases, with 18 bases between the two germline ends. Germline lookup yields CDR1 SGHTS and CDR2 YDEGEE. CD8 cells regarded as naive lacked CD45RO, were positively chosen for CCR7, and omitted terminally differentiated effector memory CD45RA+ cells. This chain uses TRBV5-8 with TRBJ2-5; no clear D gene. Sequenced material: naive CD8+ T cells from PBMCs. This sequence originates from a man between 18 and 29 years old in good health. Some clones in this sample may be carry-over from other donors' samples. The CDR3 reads CASSPRWTRPETQYF. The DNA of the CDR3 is TGTGCCAGCAGCCCACGTTGGACCCGACCGGAGACCCAGTACTTC.